Here is one TCR beta chain with its context. TCRdb keeps only in-frame clones here, not all; method: immunoSEQ multiplex PCR. The sample lists some 93,000 clones; 78% were seen once. The entry originates in a study of PD-1 blockade in classical Hodgkin lymphoma. Time point noted: cycle 4 day 1 (C4D1), after more than five weeks of nivolumab. Every one of the patients relapsed after autologous stem cell transplantation (brentuximab vedotin exposure was variable). The germline V gene has CDR1 KGHSH and CDR2 LQKENI. Trimming removed 0 bases at V and 6 bases at J, with 11 bases between. The CDR3 runs to 15 residues.

The chain links TRBV18 to TRBJ2-2, with no clear D. The sequencing used peripheral blood mononuclear cells (PBMCs), collected before the fourth cycle of nivolumab. The clonotype was recovered from a human donor with classical Hodgkin lymphoma. CDR3 sequence reads: CASSPPRTVPGELFF. CDR3 DNA: TGTGCCAGCTCACCACCCCGGACGGTCCCCGGGGAGCTGTTTTTT.